This TCR beta chain was recorded in a study of T cell responses to AZD1222 COVID-19 vaccine. Study-level results: Females outnumbered males among donors, who were mostly white British; clonal diversity was possibly underestimated. Only a handful of AZD1222 recipients, roughly six in all, had baseline seropositivity.

The table came from immunoSEQ multiplex PCR; TCRdb's copy has only in-frame clones and leaves some out. This sample has about 150,000 clones, with 90% to 95% found just once. The germline CDR1 and CDR2 sequences are LGHNA and YSLEER. Trimming left V 2 bases short and J 4 bases short, with 11 bases between. The CDR3 runs to 14 residues. Note on this clone: Its specificity is unknown.

Whether given at about 4 or about 12 weeks, second doses were pooled. Sample: peripheral blood, taken 28 days after the second AZD1222 dose. This rearrangement joins TRBV4-3 to TRBJ1-1; tentative D call: TRBD1 (5 bases). The clonotype was recovered from an adult who received the AZD1222 COVID-19 vaccine. CDR3 loop: CASSQRAGGTEAFF. The CDR3 DNA follows: TGCGCCAGCAGCCAAAGAGCGGGGGGCACTGAAGCTTTCTTT.